These 14 T cell receptor beta chains originate from one sample sequenced in a study of molecular identifiers for immune sequencing clone quantification (dated by TCRdb to 2017 to 2018). Receptors were amplified or captured by PCR. TCRdb shows the sequencer as Illumina HiSeq 4000. The public sequencing data were trimmed at Q25 with fastp and processed into clonotypes with MiXCR by TCRdb, which kept only in-frame beta chains. Identical CDR3 proteins give one entry, which carries the most common genes and DNA. The sample profile shows 55,000 to 75,000 distinct CDR3 sequences; about 18% of them were found once. The ten largest clones take up roughly 1.5% of the sample. Sequencing was done on a sample of naive CD8+ T cells from blood, with Jurkat cell RNA spiked in. The sample's cell subset or site label, in plain terms: FACS-sorted CD8+CD4-CCR7+CD45RA+ naive T cells. The receptors here all came from a human donor in good health. Some libraries in this study had Jurkat cell RNA spiked in.

This clonotype was seen many times. This rearrangement joins TRBV4-1 to TRBJ2-7; the D is unclear. Germline CDR1 and CDR2: MGHRA and YSYEKL. The CDR3 sequence is 13 residues long. V gave up 1 base and J gave up 2 bases, with 6 bases separating them. CDR3 nucleotide sequence: TGCGCCAGCAGCCAAGGCCTAGCCTACGAGCAGTACTTC. Its protein is CASSQGLAYEQYF.

There are many counts of this clonotype. The rearrangement links TRBV12-3 or TRBV12-4 to TRBJ2-1; 7 bases line up with TRBD2. J was trimmed by 0 bases and V by 6 bases; bases with no gene match: 2. The CDR3 is made up of 14 amino acids. The CDR3 sequence: CASSRTSSYNEQFF. For the CDR3, the DNA is TGTGCCAGCAGCAGGACTAGCTCCTACAATGAGCAGTTCTTC.

Comment on this clonotype: This may be a read error: a much more frequent sequence differs by one nucleotide. V and J are TRBV7-9 and TRBJ2-1, with 7 bases matching TRBD1. The CDR3 spans 15 residues. The germline CDR1 and CDR2 sequences are SEHNR and FQNEAQ (reference sequence). J gave up 8 bases and V 5 bases, and 12 bases lay outside the gene matches. The CDR3: CASSPGAGGRDEQFF. CDR3 sequence (DNA): TGTGCCAGCAGCCCCGGGGCAGGGGGTCGGGATGAGCAGTTCTTC.

In this sample, this clonotype turned up many times. V usage is TRBV5-1 and J usage is TRBJ2-7, with no clear D. Germline CDR1 is SGHRS and CDR2 is YFSETQ. Trimming removed 0 bases at V and 2 bases at J, with 12 bases between. This CDR3 region has 15 residues. The CDR3 spells CASSLEVQVPYEQYF. The CDR3 nucleotides read TGCGCCAGCAGCTTGGAGGTGCAGGTGCCCTACGAGCAGTACTTC. Together with reference TRBV5-1 and TRBJ2-7, the CDR3 gives the full variable domain: KAGVTQTPRYLIKTRGQQVTLSCSPISGHRSVSWYQQTPGQGLQFLFEYFSETQRNKGNFPGRFSGRQFSNSRSEMNVSTLELGDSALYLCASSLEVQVPYEQYFGPGTRLTVT.

This clonotype has ten or more counts. For the CDR3, the DNA is TGCGCCAGCAGCTTCGGGACCACTCAAGACGAGCAGTACTTC. This encodes CASSFGTTQDEQYF. The chain links TRBV5-1 to TRBJ2-7, with D possibly being TRBD1 or TRBD2 (5 bases each). Per the germline V gene, CDR1 is SGHRS and CDR2 is YFSETQ. The CDR3 loop spans 14 amino acids. Trimming cost V 2 bases and J 5 bases, with 14 bases left between them.

In this sample, this clonotype turned up a few times. The chain recombines TRBV7-9 with TRBJ2-7, with D maybe TRBD2 (6 bases). This CDR3 spans 15 amino acids. Trimming shortened V by 0 bases and J by 1 base, and 10 bases separated the two germline ends. The germline gives CDR1 SEHNR, CDR2 FQNEAQ (reference sequence). The chain's CDR3 is CASSLALGLSYEQYF. In nucleotides, the CDR3 is TGTGCCAGCAGCTTAGCTCTGGGACTGTCCTACGAGCAGTACTTC.

This clonotype has ten or more counts. The V and J genes are TRBV6-4 and TRBJ1-5; 7 bases are shared with TRBD1. The V segment lost 3 bases and the J segment 7 bases; nucleotides outside the gene matches: 9. This CDR3 is 15 amino acids long. Germline CDR1 MRHNA, CDR2 SNTAGT. In DNA form, the CDR3 reads TGTGCCAGCAGTGAGGAAATAGGGGGCTACCAGCCCCAGCATTTT. Protein product: CASSEEIGGYQPQHF.

Turning to this clonotype: A much more abundant neighbour one base away suggests this may be a read error. The genes are TRBV2 and TRBJ2-2; a possible D gene is TRBD2 (5 bases). CDR1 SNHLY and CDR2 FYNNEI come from the germline V gene. This CDR3 is built from 11 residues. CDR3 coding DNA: TGTGCCAGCATTAGAGCCGGGGAGCTGCTTTTT. This translates into CASIRAGELLF.

The table lists this clonotype with many counts. This chain joins TRBV6-5 and TRBJ1-1; D is ambiguous. The CDR3 consists of 14 residues. Germline lookup yields CDR1 MNHEY and CDR2 SVGAGI. The V gene lost 2 bases and the J gene lost 3 bases, with 10 bases spanning the gap. This chain's CDR3 is CASSYREGYTEAFF. CDR3 DNA: TGTGCCAGCAGTTACAGGGAAGGGTACACTGAAGCTTTCTTT.

This clonotype was seen ten or more times. The rearrangement joins TRBV7-9 to TRBJ2-7; TRBD2 agrees at 9 bases. Per germline, CDR1 SEHNR and CDR2 FQNEAQ (reference sequence). The CDR3 sequence is 16 residues long. Trimming took 0 bases from V and 3 from J; bases not matched to a gene: 6. The CDR3 sequence is CASSLASGLALYEQYF. CDR3 DNA sequence: TGTGCCAGCAGCTTAGCTTCGGGACTAGCTCTCTACGAGCAGTACTTC.

For this clonotype: A much larger clonotype is one base distant, so this may be a read error. The chain uses TRBV20-1 and TRBJ2-2; tentatively, D is TRBD2 (6 bases). Per the germline V gene, CDR1 is DFQATT and CDR2 is SNEGSKA (reference sequence). This CDR3 is built from 16 residues. The CDR3 sequence: CSARVKTRPLTGEVFF. The CDR3 DNA reads as TGCAGTGCTAGAGTGAAGACTAGGCCCCTCACCGGGGAGGTGTTTTTT.

The table lists this clonotype with many counts. CDR3 residues: CASSPLPVPRASGRDEEADTQYF. The CDR3 DNA reads as TGTGCCAGCAGCCCACTCCCCGTCCCGAGGGCTAGCGGGAGGGACGAGGAAGCAGATACGCAGTATTTT. The chain carries TRBV7-3 and TRBJ2-3; 12 nucleotides agree with TRBD2. Germline CDR1 and CDR2: SGHTA and FQGTGA. V was clipped by 5 bases and J by 4 bases; unmatched bases: 28. The CDR3 totals 23 residues.

In its sample, this clonotype was seen many times. This sequence joins TRBV11-2 and TRBJ2-7; 10 bases are shared with TRBD2. Per germline, CDR1 SGHAT and CDR2 FQNNGV. V lost 5 bases and J lost 4; bases outside the gene matches: 5. The CDR3 loop spans 14 amino acids. In DNA, the CDR3 is TGTGCCAGCAGCCCCGGACTAGCGGTTTACGAGCAGTACTTC. Translated: CASSPGLAVYEQYF.

This clonotype was detected ten times or more. This chain links TRBV3-1 with TRBJ2-7, with 8 bases identical to TRBD2. V trimming: 2 bases; J trimming: 7 bases; junction bases outside the gene matches: 10. The length of the CDR3 is 15 residues. CDR1 is LGHDT, CDR2 YNNKEL, per germline (reference sequence). Here the CDR3 reads CASSQPGLGSREQYF. The DNA of the CDR3 is TGTGCCAGCAGCCAACCGGGACTAGGGTCGAGGGAGCAGTACTTC.